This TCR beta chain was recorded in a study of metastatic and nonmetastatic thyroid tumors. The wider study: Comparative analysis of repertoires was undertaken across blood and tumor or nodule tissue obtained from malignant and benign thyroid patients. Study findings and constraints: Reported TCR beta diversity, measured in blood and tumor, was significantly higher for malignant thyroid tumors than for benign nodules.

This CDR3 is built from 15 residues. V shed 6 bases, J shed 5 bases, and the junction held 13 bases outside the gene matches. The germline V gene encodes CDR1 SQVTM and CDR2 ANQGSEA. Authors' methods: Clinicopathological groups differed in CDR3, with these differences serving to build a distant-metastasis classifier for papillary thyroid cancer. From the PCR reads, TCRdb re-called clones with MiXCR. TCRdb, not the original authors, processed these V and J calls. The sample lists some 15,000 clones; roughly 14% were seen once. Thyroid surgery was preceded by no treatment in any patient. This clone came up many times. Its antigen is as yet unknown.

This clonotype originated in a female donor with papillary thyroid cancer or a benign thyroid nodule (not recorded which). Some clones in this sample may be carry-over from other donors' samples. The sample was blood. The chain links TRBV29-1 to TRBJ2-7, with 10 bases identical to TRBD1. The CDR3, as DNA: TGCAGCGTGACCCTCACCGGGACAGGGGTCCACGAGCAGTACTTC. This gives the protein CSVTLTGTGVHEQYF.